Below, one TCR beta chain is given with its context. This record belongs to a study of blood T cell repertoires in COVID-19. Turning to the study itself: Samples representing acute and convalescent COVID-19 were sourced from the United States, Italy and Spain. PBMCs, B-cell-depleted T cells, or T cells provided the cDNA or gDNA that made up the material.

Germline-derived CDR1 and CDR2 are KGHSH and LQKENI. V dropped 3 bases and J dropped 6; count of bases not matched to a gene: 10. The CDR3 totals 17 residues. The authors' processing: Estimation of nucleated cell counts was performed using reference gene primer amplification. Profiled with immunoSEQ multiplex PCR; TCRdb holds only in-frame clones, not every one. Clone size and V and J calls were adopted from that table, with D and trimming inferred from the DNA. The data hold some 220,000 clones, with around 81% observed a single time. Sequencing was carried out using peripheral blood. The chain is built from TRBV18 and TRBJ2-2; 10 nucleotides align to TRBD1. The TCR originated in a woman in her twenties or thirties who had recovered from COVID-19. CDR3 in DNA: TGTGCCAGCTCACCTAACCACCCGGGACAGGGGTCCGGGGAGCTGTTTTTT. It translates to CASSPNHPGQGSGELFF.